One and the same sample provided the 13 T cell receptor beta chains below, sequenced in a study of CD8+ T cells in alopecia areata listed by TCRdb under 2018. Preparation of the library involved the immunoSEQ multiplex PCR assay. RNA was extracted from all samples and reverse transcribed into cDNA as template for TCR sequencing. Drawn from immuneACCESS, this table holds only the in-frame rearrangements with V and J called that TCRdb kept. Clones are partly lost; checked studies trace under half to an unresolved V gene and leave the rest unexplained. The sample table shows some 160,000 clones, and roughly 58% are seen once. Clones ranked in the top ten supply approximately 34% of the sample. Sequenced: CD8+ T cells sorted from blood. These TCRs come from a human donor in good health.

The count of this clone is one. The rearrangement links TRBV7-2 to TRBJ2-5, with unresolved D. The germline V and J ends were trimmed by 1 base and 5 bases, with 8 bases remaining between them. Germline assignment: CDR1 SGHTA and CDR2 FQGNSA. The CDR3 contains 13 residues. Here the CDR3 DNA reads TGTGCCAGCAGCTTAGGGATCTGGGAGACCCAGTACTTC. Its protein product is CASSLGIWETQYF.

The CDR3 DNA reads TGTGCCTGGAGTGTTCCGGGGACGAACTATGGCTACACCTTC. It yields the protein CAWSVPGTNYGYTF. This sequence joins TRBV30 and TRBJ1-2, with TRBD1 as a possible D gene (5 bases). The germline gives CDR1 GTSNPN, CDR2 SVGIG (reference sequence). CDR3 size: 14 residues. The ends were cut back, 0 bases at V and 2 bases at J, with 10 bases in the middle.

This clone was seen a few times. The CDR3 DNA reads TGTGCCAGCAGCCCGAATAGTAACCACCAAGAGACCCAGTACTTC. Protein: CASSPNSNHQETQYF. The chain couples TRBV7-8 to TRBJ2-5; D not certain. CDR1 and CDR2 (germline): SGHVS, FQNEAQ. With 5 bases removed from V and 0 bases from J, the gap between germline ends came to 13 bases. The CDR3 has 15 amino acids.

This sequence joins TRBV7-9 and TRBJ2-7; D gene uncertain. The ends were cut back, 2 bases at V and 6 bases at J, with 11 bases in the middle. Germline V gives CDR1 SEHNR, CDR2 FQNEAQ (reference sequence). This CDR3 spans 13 amino acids. For the CDR3, the DNA is TGTGCCAGCAGCTTAAGACCAGGCGGCGAGCAGTACTTC. As protein: CASSLRPGGEQYF.

CDR3 amino acids: CASSDRDWEQFF. The CDR3 DNA sequence: TGTGCCAGCAGCGACCGGGACTGGGAGCAGTTCTTC. V gene TRBV9 combines with J gene TRBJ2-1; TRBD2 is a possible D gene (6 bases). The V gene lost 3 bases and the J gene lost 10 bases, with 11 bases spanning the gap. Germline CDR1 reads SGDLS; CDR2 reads YYNGEE. This CDR3 comprises 12 residues.

The chain combines TRBV29-1 with TRBJ2-6; D possibly corresponds to TRBD2 (5 bases). The length of the CDR3 is 16 residues. V gave up 7 bases and J gave up 0 bases, with 16 bases separating them. Germline V CDR1 and CDR2: SQVTM, ANQGSEA. The CDR3 protein is CSAGGGTSSGANVLTF. Written as DNA, the CDR3 is TGCAGCGCCGGCGGAGGAACCTCCTCTGGGGCCAACGTCCTGACTTTC.

The chain couples TRBV5-4 to TRBJ2-7; no clear D gene. The V gene lost 4 bases and the J gene lost 7 bases, with 12 bases spanning the gap. Looked up from germline, CDR1 is SGHNT and CDR2 is YYREEE (reference sequence). CDR3 length equals 12 residues. The CDR3 region has the DNA TGTGCCAGCAGCCCCCTCGCTGGAGAGCAGTACTTC. Residues: CASSPLAGEQYF.

This chain connects TRBV5-1 to TRBJ2-1; 10 nucleotides agree with TRBD1. The V gene end was trimmed by 4 bases and the J gene end by 6 bases; junction bases not matched to a gene: 4. The V gene's germline CDR1 is SGHRS and CDR2 YFSETQ. This CDR3 comprises 14 residues. The DNA of the CDR3 is TGCGCCAGCAGCACGGACAGGGGGACCAATGAGCAGTTCTTC. Its protein product is CASSTDRGTNEQFF. The complete variable domain, with remaining parts taken from reference TRBV5-1 and TRBJ2-1, reads KAGVTQTPRYLIKTRGQQVTLSCSPISGHRSVSWYQQTPGQGLQFLFEYFSETQRNKGNFPGRFSGRQFSNSRSEMNVSTLELGDSALYLCASSTDRGTNEQFFGPGTRLTVL.

A single count supports this clone. The chain uses TRBV6-1 and TRBJ2-5; perhaps TRBD2 as D (6 bases). From germline, CDR1 is MNHNS and CDR2 SASEGT. V was trimmed by 3 bases and J by 1 base, leaving 12 bases between them. The CDR3 is made up of 15 amino acids. CDR3 nucleotide sequence: TGTGCCAGCAGTGATTATTTCGGGGGCCAAGAGACCCAGTACTTC. This codes for CASSDYFGGQETQYF.

The chain employs TRBV29-1 and TRBJ2-1; D perhaps matches TRBD1 (5 bases). Trimming pared 4 bases from V and 1 base from J, leaving 11 bases between. Germline V lookup: CDR1 SQVTM, CDR2 ANQGSEA. The CDR3 spans 14 residues. CDR3 nucleotides: TGCAGCGTTGCGCGCAGGGTATCCTACAATGAGCAGTTCTTC. This sequence encodes CSVARRVSYNEQFF.

In its sample, this clone was seen a few times. The chain uses TRBV7-9 and TRBJ2-5; D is perhaps TRBD2 (6 bases). The CDR3 consists of 16 residues. The germline V and J ends were trimmed by 3 bases and 0 bases, with 14 bases remaining between them. The germline V gene encodes CDR1 SEHNR and CDR2 FQNEAQ (reference sequence). This chain's CDR3 is CASSFYNRGNQETQYF. The CDR3 nucleotides read TGTGCCAGCAGCTTCTACAACCGCGGGAACCAAGAGACCCAGTACTTC.

The CDR3 DNA reads as TGTGCCAGCAGTCCCGGCCAGATGTACAATGAGCAGTTCTTC. It yields the protein CASSPGQMYNEQFF. This chain connects TRBV6-6 to TRBJ2-1; D is uncertain. V was shortened by 5 bases and J by 4 bases, with 12 bases between the two germline ends. The V gene's germline CDR1 is MNHNY and CDR2 SVGAGI (reference sequence). The CDR3 sequence is 14 residues long.

The chain has TRBV25-1 and TRBJ2-7, with D perhaps given as TRBD1 or TRBD2 (6 bases each). The germline gives CDR1 MGHDK, CDR2 SYGVNS. V lost 6 bases and J 6 bases, leaving 9 bases between the germline ends. This CDR3 region has 11 residues. The CDR3 nucleotides are TGTGCCAGCAGAGGAGGGGGCGAGCAGTACTTC. This codes for CASRGGGEQYF.